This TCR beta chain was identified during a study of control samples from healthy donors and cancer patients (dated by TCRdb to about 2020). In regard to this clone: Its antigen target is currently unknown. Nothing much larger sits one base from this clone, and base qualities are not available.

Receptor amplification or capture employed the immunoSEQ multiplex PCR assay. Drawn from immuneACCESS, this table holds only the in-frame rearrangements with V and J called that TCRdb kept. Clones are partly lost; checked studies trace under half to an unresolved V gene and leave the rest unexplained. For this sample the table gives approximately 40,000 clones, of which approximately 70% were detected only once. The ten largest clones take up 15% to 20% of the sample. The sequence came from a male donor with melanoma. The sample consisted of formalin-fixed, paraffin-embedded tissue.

The DNA reads as follows: TGCGCCAGCAGCCAAGATTCGGCGGGAGAGGGAATAGATACGCAGTATTTT. This gives the protein CASSQDSAGEGIDTQYF. The chain is assembled from TRBV4-1 and TRBJ2-3, and TRBD2 matches 7 of the central bases. From cysteine to phenylalanine, the CDR3 is 17 amino acids long. Only the CDR3 portion is preserved as DNA: 51 bases, with reading frame beginning at the first base. CDR1 and CDR2 (MGHRA, YSYEKL) derive from the germline V gene. Relative to germline, V is missing 0 bases and J is missing 5 bases, with 11 bases of the junction outside any gene match.